Listed below are T cell receptor beta chains from one sample, sequenced in a study of vaccination effects on CD4 cells after COVID-19. The method was immunoSEQ multiplex PCR; TCRdb's version includes in-frame clones alone and lacks a portion of them. The data hold around 25,000 clones, with about three quarters observed a single time. Their cognate antigens are unknown. This sample comprised CD4+ T cells from PBMCs cultured with HCoV-NL63 spike peptides, obtained before COVID-19 vaccination. Receptor source: a human donor who had a prior SARS-CoV-2 infection. Both conserved end residues are part of each CDR3. The D gene is left open where the match is weak. The size of a clone is reported for some rows only, either as once, few or many, or as a class for expanded clones.

clone_size,d_call,j_call,v_call,cdr3_nt,cdr3_aa
.,.,TRBJ2-7,TRBV7-9,TGTGCCAGCAGCTTAGATTTGGCGGGGACGAGCCGCGAGCAGTACTTC,CASSLDLAGTSREQYF
few,TRBD1,TRBJ2-7,TRBV2,TGTGCCAGCAGTGTGTACGGACAGGGCTACGAGCAGTACTTC,CASSVYGQGYEQYF
.,TRBD2,TRBJ2-5,TRBV7-7,TGTGCTAGCAGTTTCGCGGGAGGGGGGGAGACCCAGTACTTC,CASSFAGGGETQYF
.,.,TRBJ2-1,TRBV2,TGTGCCAGCAGTGAAGCGACCTCTTGGATTTCCTACAATGAGCAGTTCTTC,CASSEATSWISYNEQFF
.,TRBD1,TRBJ1-4,TRBV9,TGTGCCAGCAGCCCTTGGACAGGGGGAAATGAAAAACTGTTTTTT,CASSPWTGGNEKLFF
.,.,TRBJ2-3,TRBV7-2,TGTGCCAGCAGCTTAGATTGGACAGATACGCAGTATTTT,CASSLDWTDTQYF
.,.,TRBJ1-2,TRBV3-1/TRBV3-2,TGTGCCAGCAGCCCCCAGGGACAAGCCAACTATGGCTACACCTTC,CASSPQGQANYGYTF
.,.,TRBJ1-5,TRBV30,TGTGCCTGGAGTGTACGGCGCAATCAGCCCCAGCATTTT,CAWSVRRNQPQHF
.,TRBD2,TRBJ2-7,TRBV12-5,TGTGCTAGTGGTTCCCCCCGGACTAGTCAGCGGCGGGGCTACGAGCAGTACTTC,CASGSPRTSQRRGYEQYF
.,.,TRBJ2-7,TRBV9,TGTGCCAGCAGCGTAGGGCAGGGTCGTGGCTACGAGCAGTACTTC,CASSVGQGRGYEQYF
.,TRBD2,TRBJ2-5,TRBV7-9,TGTGCCAGCAGCCCCCGAAGCGGGGGGCCAGCCGGGACCCAGTACTTC,CASSPRSGGPAGTQYF
.,TRBD1,TRBJ1-6,TRBV2,TGTGCCAGCAGTTTTCAGGGGGCATATAATTCACCCCTCCACTTT,CASSFQGAYNSPLHF
.,.,TRBJ1-3,TRBV5-1,TGCGCCAGCAGCTTGTACCCGATCAGGACTGGAAACACCATATATTTT,CASSLYPIRTGNTIYF
.,TRBD1,TRBJ1-1,TRBV5-1,TGCGCCAGCAGTTTGGGAAGACAGGGGCTGTACACTGAAGCTTTCTTT,CASSLGRQGLYTEAFF
.,TRBD1,TRBJ1-2,TRBV11-2,TGTGCCAGCAGCCCAGGACAGGCATACTATGGCTACACCTTC,CASSPGQAYYGYTF
.,TRBD2,TRBJ2-1,TRBV4-2,TGTGCCAGCAGCCCGGCCGGGACTAGCGGGGGAGTCTACAATGAGCAGTTCTTC,CASSPAGTSGGVYNEQFF
.,TRBD2,TRBJ2-5,TRBV2,TGTGCCAGCAGCCTCCGAGGACTAGCGTACCAAGAGACCCAGTACTTC,CASSLRGLAYQETQYF
.,.,TRBJ1-5,TRBV15,TGTGCCACCAGCAGGGGAACCCGCAATCAGCCCCAGCATTTT,CATSRGTRNQPQHF
.,TRBD2,TRBJ2-5,TRBV10-3,TGTGCCATCAGTGGTTTAGCGGGAGGGCTGGTGGAGACCCAGTACTTC,CAISGLAGGLVETQYF
.,.,TRBJ2-3,TRBV5-1,TGCGCCAGCAGCGCGACAGTAGATGGAGATACGCAGTATTTT,CASSATVDGDTQYF
.,.,TRBJ2-2,TRBV19,TGTGCCAGTAGTATACGCGCCCCGAACACCGGGGAGCTGTTTTTT,CASSIRAPNTGELFF
few,.,TRBJ2-5,TRBV12-5,TGTGCTAGTGGCCCTCATGGGGGGGGCCGGTACCAAGAGACCCAGTACTTC,CASGPHGGGRYQETQYF
few,.,TRBJ2-7,TRBV11-3,TGTGCCAGCAGCTTAGGGGGAAAGAGGTACGAGCAGTACTTC,CASSLGGKRYEQYF
.,TRBD2,TRBJ2-3,TRBV7-9,TGTGCCAGCAGCTTAATCGGGACTATGAAGTATTTT,CASSLIGTMKYF
.,.,TRBJ2-6,TRBV5-4,TGTGCCAGCAGCTTGGTGGCTAGCAACGGGGCCAACGTCCTGACTTTC,CASSLVASNGANVLTF
few,.,TRBJ2-3,TRBV11-3,TGTGCCAGCACCCCGGGGACAGATACGCAGTATTTT,CASTPGTDTQYF
.,.,TRBJ1-1,TRBV29-1,TGCAGCGCCCAAAACACTGAAGCTTTCTTT,CSAQNTEAFF
.,TRBD2,TRBJ2-1,TRBV2,TGTGCCAGCAGTGTCAGCGGGAGGGCCTACAATGAGCAGTTCTTC,CASSVSGRAYNEQFF
.,TRBD1,TRBJ1-3,TRBV19,TGTGCCAGTAGTCCGCGGGACAGGTACCAGACTATCCGCGGAAACACCATATATTTT,CASSPRDRYQTIRGNTIYF
.,TRBD1,TRBJ2-2,TRBV2,TGTGCCAGCAGGGAAGAGACAGGGGGCGTCACCGGGGAGCTGTTTTTT,CASREETGGVTGELFF
.,.,TRBJ1-1,TRBV18,TGTGCCAGCTCACTCTCAGACGGGAACACTGAAGCTTTCTTT,CASSLSDGNTEAFF
once,.,TRBJ2-2,TRBV6-1,TGTGCCAGCAGTGATGTTTTTAAGGGAACCGGGGAGCTGTTTTTT,CASSDVFKGTGELFF
.,.,TRBJ2-7,TRBV12-3/TRBV12-4,TGTGCCAGCAGTTTAGTAAGACACGAGCAGTACTTC,CASSLVRHEQYF
.,TRBD1,TRBJ2-1,TRBV7-2,TGTGCCAGCAGCCAAGGACAGGATTACAATGAGCAGTTCTTC,CASSQGQDYNEQFF
.,.,TRBJ1-4,TRBV10-2,TGCGCCAGCAGTGAGGATTGGCGACAGTATAATGAAAAACTGTTTTTT,CASSEDWRQYNEKLFF
.,TRBD2,TRBJ2-5,TRBV5-1,TGCGCCAGCAGCGTTCAACCGGGACTAGAGGGTGAGACCCAGTACTTC,CASSVQPGLEGETQYF
few,TRBD1,TRBJ2-1,TRBV6-1,TGTGCCAGCAGTGACCCAGGGGGAAATGAGCAGTTCTTC,CASSDPGGNEQFF
.,TRBD2,TRBJ2-5,TRBV3-1/TRBV3-2,TGTGCCAGCAGCCACGGACTAGCGGGAGCCGGTGAGACCCAGTACTTC,CASSHGLAGAGETQYF
.,TRBD2,TRBJ2-1,TRBV5-1,TGCGCCAGCAGCTTGGCCGGGACTAGCGTAGACAATGAGCAGTTCTTC,CASSLAGTSVDNEQFF
.,.,TRBJ2-1,TRBV4-1,TGCGCCAGCAGCCAACTTCTAACTCGGGCCTCCTACAATGAGCAGTTCTTC,CASSQLLTRASYNEQFF
.,.,TRBJ2-1,TRBV10-1,TGCGCCAGCGGACGAGCACGGGAACCACTCCCCCTGTACAATGAGCAGTTCTTC,CASGRAREPLPLYNEQFF
few,TRBD2,TRBJ2-4,TRBV9,TGTGCCAGCAGCGTCAGGACTAGGGACATTCAGTACTTC,CASSVRTRDIQYF
.,TRBD1,TRBJ1-1,TRBV11-2,TGTGCCAGCAGCTTACACAGGGGCGTTGAAGCTTTCTTT,CASSLHRGVEAFF
.,.,TRBJ1-1,TRBV12-5,TGTGCTAGTGGTTTATACACTGAAGCTTTCTTT,CASGLYTEAFF
.,.,TRBJ2-7,TRBV7-9,TGTGCCAGCAGCCCAACAATGGGCTACGAGCAGTACTTC,CASSPTMGYEQYF
.,.,TRBJ2-3,TRBV11-3,TGTGCCAGCAGCCGAACGGGACATTCCACAGATACGCAGTATTTT,CASSRTGHSTDTQYF
.,.,TRBJ2-2,TRBV5-1,TGCGCCAGCAGCTTGGCCGGTCCCAACACCGGGGAGCTGTTTTTT,CASSLAGPNTGELFF
.,.,TRBJ2-3,TRBV30,TGTGCCTGGAGTGTACTTTCGGCAGATACGCAGTATTTT,CAWSVLSADTQYF
.,.,TRBJ1-4,TRBV7-2,TGTGCCAGCAGCTTAGCTGGGGGGGAGCGCGGTAATGAAAAACTGTTTTTT,CASSLAGGERGNEKLFF
.,TRBD2,TRBJ2-7,TRBV19,TGTGCCAGTAGTAGGGACTACTCAAACTACGAGCAGTACTTC,CASSRDYSNYEQYF
.,.,TRBJ1-4,TRBV5-1,TGCGCCAGCAGTCCACAGGGAGCTGAAAAACTGTTTTTT,CASSPQGAEKLFF
.,TRBD1,TRBJ2-2,TRBV11-3,TGTGCCAGCTCGCCAGGGGGCGCCGGGAACACCGGGGAGCTGTTTTTT,CASSPGGAGNTGELFF
once,TRBD2,TRBJ2-3,TRBV3-1/TRBV3-2,TGTGCCAGCAGCCAAGTGCGGGGGACCCGCACAGATACGCAGTATTTT,CASSQVRGTRTDTQYF
.,TRBD1,TRBJ2-7,TRBV5-6,TGTGCCAGCAGCTCGCCCGGGACAGGCTCGTACTTC,CASSSPGTGSYF
.,.,TRBJ2-1,TRBV19,TGTGCCAGTAGTAAGGGACGGACCCTCTACAATGAGCAGTTCTTC,CASSKGRTLYNEQFF
.,.,TRBJ1-1,TRBV18,TGTGCCAGCTCACGGGTAGTAGGGATGGAAGCTTTCTTT,CASSRVVGMEAFF
.,TRBD2,TRBJ2-6,TRBV5-4,TGTGCCAGCAGCTCCAAGCGGGGGCCCAATGGGGCCAACGTCCTGACTTTC,CASSSKRGPNGANVLTF
.,.,TRBJ1-2,TRBV15,TGTGCCACCAGCAGAGATGAACGGGGATACTATGGCTACACCTTC,CATSRDERGYYGYTF
.,.,TRBJ1-1,TRBV7-9,TGTGCCAGCAGCTTACAGAACACTGAAGCTTTCTTT,CASSLQNTEAFF
.,.,TRBJ2-6,TRBV7-3,TGTGCCAGCAGCTTCCGCGAAAATGGGGCCAACGTCCTGACTTTC,CASSFRENGANVLTF